This T cell receptor beta chain came from a study of T cell changes during pregnancy in multiple sclerosis. Sequencing was performed with immunoSEQ multiplex PCR; in TCRdb, only in-frame clones are kept and a portion is missing. Among around 35,000 clones listed, 75% to 90% were seen once. This TCR derives from a female donor with multiple sclerosis, enrolled in a pregnancy study. The input for sequencing was CD8+ T cells from peripheral blood mononuclear cells, taken after pregnancy.

The CDR3 is CASSGDSNTGELFF. Here the CDR3 DNA reads TGTGCCAGCAGCGGAGACAGCAACACCGGGGAGCTGTTTTTT. The gene calls are TRBV9 and TRBJ2-2; possibly TRBD1 for D (5 bases). The CDR3 length is 14 residues. With 3 bases removed from V and 2 bases from J, the gap between germline ends came to 8 bases. CDR1 and CDR2 from the germline V gene are SGDLS and YYNGEE.